This TCR beta chain was sequenced in a study of tumor-infiltrating lymphocytes in oesophageal squamous cell carcinoma. The germline CDR1 and CDR2 sequences are SGHVS and FNYEAQ. CDR3 length: 16 amino acids. TCRdb re-derived calls from the PCR reads in MiXCR, one entry per CDR3 protein. In the table there are approximately 12,000 distinct CDR3 sequences, less than 70% of which are singletons. Source material: esophageal tumor tissue. This TCR derives from a male donor with esophageal squamous cell carcinoma. The rearrangement links TRBV7-6 to TRBJ2-3; 7 bases are a match to TRBD1. The J call could be wrong; TRBJ2-5 is a better fit for the DNA end. This CDR3 reads CASSPTTGSSSETQYF. As DNA, the CDR3 is TGTGCCAGCAGCCCGACGACAGGGAGTAGCTCAGAGACCCAGTACTTC.